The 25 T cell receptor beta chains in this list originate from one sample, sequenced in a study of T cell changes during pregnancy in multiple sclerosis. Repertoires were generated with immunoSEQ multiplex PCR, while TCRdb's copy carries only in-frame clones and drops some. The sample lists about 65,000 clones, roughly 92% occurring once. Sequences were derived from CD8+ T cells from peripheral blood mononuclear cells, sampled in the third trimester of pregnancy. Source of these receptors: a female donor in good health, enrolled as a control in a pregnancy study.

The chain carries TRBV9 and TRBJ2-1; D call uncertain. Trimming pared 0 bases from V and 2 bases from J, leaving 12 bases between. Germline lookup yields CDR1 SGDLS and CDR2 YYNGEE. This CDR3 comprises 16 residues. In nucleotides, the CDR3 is TGTGCCAGCAGCGTAGTTCAGGATCCTGCCTACAATGAGCAGTTCTTC. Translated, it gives CASSVVQDPAYNEQFF.

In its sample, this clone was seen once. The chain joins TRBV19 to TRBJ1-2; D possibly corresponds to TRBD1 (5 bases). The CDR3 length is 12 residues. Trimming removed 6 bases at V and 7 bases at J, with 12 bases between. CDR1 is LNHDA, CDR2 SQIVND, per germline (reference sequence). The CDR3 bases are TGTGCCAGTAGGGTCGGAGGGGTTGGCTACACCTTC. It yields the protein CASRVGGVGYTF. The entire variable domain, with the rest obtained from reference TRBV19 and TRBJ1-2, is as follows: DGGITQSPKYLFRKEGQNVTLSCEQNLNHDAMYWYRQDPGQGLRLIYYSQIVNDFQKGDIAEGYSVSREKKESFPLTVTSAQKNPTAFYLCASRVGGVGYTFGSGTRLTVV.

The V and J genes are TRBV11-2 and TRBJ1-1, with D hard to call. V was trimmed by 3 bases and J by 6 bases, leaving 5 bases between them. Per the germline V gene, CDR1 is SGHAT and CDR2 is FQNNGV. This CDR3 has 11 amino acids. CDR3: CASSFVAEAFF. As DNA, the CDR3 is TGTGCCAGCAGCTTCGTCGCTGAAGCTTTCTTT.

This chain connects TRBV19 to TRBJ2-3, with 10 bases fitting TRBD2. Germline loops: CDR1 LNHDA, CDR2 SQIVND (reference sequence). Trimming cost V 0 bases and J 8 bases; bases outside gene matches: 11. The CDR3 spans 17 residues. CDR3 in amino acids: CASSIDLLAGLWGTQYF. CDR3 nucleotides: TGTGCCAGTAGTATAGATTTACTAGCGGGATTGTGGGGTACGCAGTATTTT.

This chain's CDR3 is CASSRQGSQGYGYTF. The DNA of the CDR3 is TGTGCCAGCAGTAGACAGGGCTCTCAAGGCTATGGCTACACCTTC. The V and J genes are TRBV9 and TRBJ1-2; 7 bases are a match to TRBD1. This CDR3 has 15 amino acids. The V gene end was trimmed by 5 bases and the J gene end by 4 bases; junction bases not matched to a gene: 11. CDR1 is SGDLS, CDR2 YYNGEE, per germline.

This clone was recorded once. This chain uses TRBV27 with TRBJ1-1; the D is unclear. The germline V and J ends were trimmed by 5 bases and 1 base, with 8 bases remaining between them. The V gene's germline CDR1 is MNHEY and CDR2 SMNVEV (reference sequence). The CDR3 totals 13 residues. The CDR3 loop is CASSIVSNTEAFF. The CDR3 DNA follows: TGTGCCAGCAGTATAGTTTCGAACACTGAAGCTTTCTTT.

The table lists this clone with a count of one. The CDR3 DNA reads as TGTGCCAGCAGTTCTTCCCGGACTAGCGTTCTCTACGAGCAGTACTTC. It encodes CASSSSRTSVLYEQYF. This chain connects TRBV6-5 to TRBJ2-7; 9 bases are shared with TRBD2. In germline, CDR1 is MNHEY, CDR2 SVGAGI. Losses at the gene ends were 4 bases for V and 3 bases for J; bases not matched to a gene: 10. The CDR3 length is 16 residues.

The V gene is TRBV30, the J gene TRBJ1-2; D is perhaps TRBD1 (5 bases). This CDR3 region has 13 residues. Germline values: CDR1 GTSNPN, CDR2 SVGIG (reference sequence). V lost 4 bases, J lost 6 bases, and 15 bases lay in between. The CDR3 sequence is CAWNRQGEDGYTF. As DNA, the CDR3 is TGTGCCTGGAACAGGCAGGGCGAGGATGGCTACACCTTC.

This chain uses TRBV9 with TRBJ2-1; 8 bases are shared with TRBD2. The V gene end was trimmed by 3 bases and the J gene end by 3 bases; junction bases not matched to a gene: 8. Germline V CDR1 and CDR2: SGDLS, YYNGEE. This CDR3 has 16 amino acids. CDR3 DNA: TGTGCCAGCAGCGCCCAACCGGGACTAGTCTACAATGAGCAGTTCTTC. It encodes CASSAQPGLVYNEQFF.

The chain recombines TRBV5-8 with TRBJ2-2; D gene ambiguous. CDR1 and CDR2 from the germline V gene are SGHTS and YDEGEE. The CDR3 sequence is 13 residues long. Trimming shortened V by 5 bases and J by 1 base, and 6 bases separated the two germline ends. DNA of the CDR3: TGTGCCAGCAGGTACAGGAACACCGGGGAGCTGTTTTTT. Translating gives CASRYRNTGELFF.

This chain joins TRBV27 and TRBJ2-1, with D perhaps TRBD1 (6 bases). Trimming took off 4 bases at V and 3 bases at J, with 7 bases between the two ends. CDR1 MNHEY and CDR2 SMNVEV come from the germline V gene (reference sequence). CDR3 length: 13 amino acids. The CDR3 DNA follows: TGTGCCAGCAGTTCGGACAGCTACAATGAGCAGTTCTTC. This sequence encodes CASSSDSYNEQFF.

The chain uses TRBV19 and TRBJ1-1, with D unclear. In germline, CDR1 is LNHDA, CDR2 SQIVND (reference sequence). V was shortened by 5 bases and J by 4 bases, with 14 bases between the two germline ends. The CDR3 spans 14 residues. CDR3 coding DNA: TGTGCCAGTAGTCCCCGTTCTGGACTCACTGAAGCTTTCTTT. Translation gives CASSPRSGLTEAFF.

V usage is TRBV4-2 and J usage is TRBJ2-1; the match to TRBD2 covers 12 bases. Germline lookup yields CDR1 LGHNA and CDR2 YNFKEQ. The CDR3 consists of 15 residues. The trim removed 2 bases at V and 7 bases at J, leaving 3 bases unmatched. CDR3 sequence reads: CASSQLAGGPNEQFF. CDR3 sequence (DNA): TGTGCCAGCAGCCAACTAGCGGGGGGGCCTAATGAGCAGTTCTTC.

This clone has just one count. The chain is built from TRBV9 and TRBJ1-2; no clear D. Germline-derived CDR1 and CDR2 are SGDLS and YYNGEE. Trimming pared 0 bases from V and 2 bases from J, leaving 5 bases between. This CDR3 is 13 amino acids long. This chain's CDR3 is CASSVVQNYGYTF. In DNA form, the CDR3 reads TGTGCCAGCAGCGTAGTCCAGAACTATGGCTACACCTTC.

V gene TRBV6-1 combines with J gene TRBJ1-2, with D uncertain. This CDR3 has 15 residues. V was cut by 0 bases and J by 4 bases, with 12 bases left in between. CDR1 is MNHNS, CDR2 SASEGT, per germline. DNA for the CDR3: TGTGCCAGCAGTGAAGCGCATACGCTCGGCTATGGCTACACCTTC. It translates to CASSEAHTLGYGYTF.

CDR3 in amino acids: CASSQGYGDREPSGANVLTF. The CDR3 coding sequence is TGTGCCAGCAGCCAAGGCTACGGGGACAGGGAACCCTCTGGGGCCAACGTCCTGACTTTC. V gene TRBV14 combines with J gene TRBJ2-6, with 9 bases fitting TRBD1. J was trimmed by 0 bases and V by 1 base; bases with no gene match: 10. This CDR3 contains 20 residues. Germline V gives CDR1 SGHDN, CDR2 FVKESK.

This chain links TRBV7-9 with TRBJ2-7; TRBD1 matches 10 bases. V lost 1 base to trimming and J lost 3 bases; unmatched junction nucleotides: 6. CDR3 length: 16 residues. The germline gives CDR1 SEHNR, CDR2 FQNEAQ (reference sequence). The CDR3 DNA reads TGTGCCAGCAGCTTAGTTCCGGGACAGGGGATCTACGAGCAGTACTTC. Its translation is CASSLVPGQGIYEQYF.

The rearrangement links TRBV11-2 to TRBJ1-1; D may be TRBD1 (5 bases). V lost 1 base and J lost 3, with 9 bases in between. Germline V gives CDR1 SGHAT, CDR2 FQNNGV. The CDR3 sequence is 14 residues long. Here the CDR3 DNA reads TGTGCCAGCAGCTTAGCAGGGCCCGACACTGAAGCTTTCTTT. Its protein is CASSLAGPDTEAFF.

CDR3 protein: CASSSFRGTYEQYF. DNA of the CDR3: TGCGCCAGCAGCTCGTTCAGGGGGACCTACGAGCAGTACTTC. The chain couples TRBV5-1 to TRBJ2-7; 7 bases align to TRBD1. V dropped 3 bases and J dropped 2; count of bases not matched to a gene: 5. CDR3 length: 14 residues. Germline CDR1 SGHRS, CDR2 YFSETQ.

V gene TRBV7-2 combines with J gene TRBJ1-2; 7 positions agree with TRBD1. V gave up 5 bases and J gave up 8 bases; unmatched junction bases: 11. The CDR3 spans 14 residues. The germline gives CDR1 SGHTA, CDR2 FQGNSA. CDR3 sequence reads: CASSLTGDEGGYTF. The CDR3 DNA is TGTGCCAGCAGCCTTACAGGGGATGAAGGCGGCTACACCTTC.

As DNA, the CDR3 is TGTGCCAGCAGCTTGGTTTCGGTGGGGCCCAACACTGAAGCTTTCTTT. Its translation is CASSLVSVGPNTEAFF. V gene TRBV5-4 combines with J gene TRBJ1-1, with a possible D match to TRBD1 (5 bases). Germline V gives CDR1 SGHNT, CDR2 YYREEE (reference sequence). CDR3 length: 16 residues. With 0 bases removed from V and 2 bases from J, the gap between germline ends came to 14 bases.

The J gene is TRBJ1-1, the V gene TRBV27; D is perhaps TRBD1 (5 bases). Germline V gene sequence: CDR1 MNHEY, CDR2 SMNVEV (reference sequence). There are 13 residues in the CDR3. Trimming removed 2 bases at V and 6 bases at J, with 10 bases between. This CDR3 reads CASSLMGGSEAFF. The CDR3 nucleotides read TGTGCCAGCAGTTTAATGGGGGGGTCTGAAGCTTTCTTT.

CDR3 in DNA: TGTGCCAGCAGCCGCCGTGGGGGACTACCCACCGGGGAGCTGTTTTTT. It yields the protein CASSRRGGLPTGELFF. The chain combines TRBV5-6 with TRBJ2-2; 7 positions match TRBD2. Looked up from germline, CDR1 is SGHDT and CDR2 is YYEEEE. This CDR3 is built from 16 residues. The V and J ends lost 4 bases and 4 bases, in that order; junction bases with no gene match: 10.

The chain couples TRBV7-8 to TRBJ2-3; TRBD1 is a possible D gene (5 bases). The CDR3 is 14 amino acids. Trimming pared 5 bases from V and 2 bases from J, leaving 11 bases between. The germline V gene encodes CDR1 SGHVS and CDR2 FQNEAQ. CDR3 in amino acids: CASSGAPTTDTQYF. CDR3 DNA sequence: TGTGCCAGCAGCGGGGCCCCGACCACAGATACGCAGTATTTT.

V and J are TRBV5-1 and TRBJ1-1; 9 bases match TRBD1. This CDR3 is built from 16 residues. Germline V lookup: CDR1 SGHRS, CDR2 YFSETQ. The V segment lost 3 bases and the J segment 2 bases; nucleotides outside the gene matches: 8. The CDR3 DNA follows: TGCGCCAGCAGCTGGGACGGACAGGGGTTAAACACTGAAGCTTTCTTT. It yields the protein CASSWDGQGLNTEAFF.